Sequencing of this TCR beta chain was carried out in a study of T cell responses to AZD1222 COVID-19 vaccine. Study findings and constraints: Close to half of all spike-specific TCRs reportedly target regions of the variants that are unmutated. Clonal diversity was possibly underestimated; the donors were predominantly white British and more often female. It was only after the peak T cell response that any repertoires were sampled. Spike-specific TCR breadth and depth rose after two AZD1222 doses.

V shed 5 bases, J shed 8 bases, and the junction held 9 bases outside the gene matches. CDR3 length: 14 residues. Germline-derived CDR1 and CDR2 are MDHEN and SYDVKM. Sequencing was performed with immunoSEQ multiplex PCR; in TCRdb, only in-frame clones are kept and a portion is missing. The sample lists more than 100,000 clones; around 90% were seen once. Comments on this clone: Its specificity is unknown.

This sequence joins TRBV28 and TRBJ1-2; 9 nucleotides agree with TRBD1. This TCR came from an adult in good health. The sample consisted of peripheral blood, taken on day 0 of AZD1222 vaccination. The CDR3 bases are TGTGCCAGCAGTGGGTCGACAGGGGGGCGGGGCTACACCTTC. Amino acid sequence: CASSGSTGGRGYTF.